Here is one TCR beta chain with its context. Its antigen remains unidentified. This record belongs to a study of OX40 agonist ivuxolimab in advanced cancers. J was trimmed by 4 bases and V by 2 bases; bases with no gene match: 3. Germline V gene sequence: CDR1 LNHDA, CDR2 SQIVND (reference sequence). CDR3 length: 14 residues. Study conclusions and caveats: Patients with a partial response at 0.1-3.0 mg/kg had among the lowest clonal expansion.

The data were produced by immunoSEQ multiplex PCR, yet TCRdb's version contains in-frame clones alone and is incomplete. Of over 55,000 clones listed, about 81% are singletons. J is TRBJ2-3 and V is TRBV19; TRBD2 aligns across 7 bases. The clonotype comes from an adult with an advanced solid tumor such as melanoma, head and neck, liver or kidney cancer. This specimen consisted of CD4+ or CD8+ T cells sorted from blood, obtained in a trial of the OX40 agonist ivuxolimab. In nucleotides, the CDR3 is TGTGCCAGTAGTATATGGGGAGGGTCAGATACGCAGTATTTT. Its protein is CASSIWGGSDTQYF.